These 28 T cell receptor beta chains were all obtained from the same sample, sequenced in a study of radiotherapy plus CTLA-4 blockade in lung cancer. Clones were sequenced by immunoSEQ multiplex PCR, and TCRdb holds only the in-frame ones, with some missing. The repertoire holds some 30,000 clones, with roughly 70% as singletons. Here the sequenced sample was peripheral blood, taken from a patient treated with radiotherapy plus ipilimumab. Receptors were obtained from a human donor with non-small cell lung cancer that progressed on radiotherapy plus ipilimumab.

By its share, this clone is medium-sized. This sequence joins TRBV7-2 and TRBJ1-3; D gene uncertain. The CDR3 consists of 12 residues. Germline CDR1 reads SGHTA; CDR2 reads FQGNSA. The V gene lost 4 bases and the J gene lost 7 bases, with 8 bases spanning the gap. The CDR3 protein is CASSSSRNTIYF. The DNA of the CDR3 is TGTGCCAGCAGCTCGTCGCGGAACACCATATATTTT.

The chain couples TRBV5-4 to TRBJ1-3; TRBD1 agrees at 8 bases. This CDR3 region has 16 residues. The V gene's germline CDR1 is SGHNT and CDR2 YYREEE (reference sequence). After removal of 2 bases from V and 6 bases from J, the junction contained 10 bases not matched to a gene. CDR3 sequence: CASSFRRTGTVNTIYF. In nucleotides, the CDR3 is TGTGCCAGCAGCTTTAGAAGGACAGGGACGGTAAACACCATATATTTT.

The chain combines TRBV6-1 with TRBJ2-3; no reliable D call. In germline, CDR1 is MNHNS, CDR2 SASEGT. This CDR3 contains 16 residues. V dropped 0 bases and J dropped 4 bases, with 14 bases sitting between them. For the CDR3, the DNA is TGTGCCAGCAGTGAAGCGTGGCTCGACGGTGCAGATACGCAGTATTTT. Its translation is CASSEAWLDGADTQYF.

The gene calls are TRBV10-3 and TRBJ2-1; 11 nucleotides match TRBD2. Germline V lookup: CDR1 ENHRY, CDR2 SYGVKD. This CDR3 has 16 amino acids. The J segment lost 8 bases and the V segment lost 7 bases, leaving 13 bases of the junction unmatched. The CDR3 DNA sequence: TGTGCCATCACGCCCCAACTAGCGGGAGTAGCAGATGAGCAGTTCTTC. It translates to CAITPQLAGVADEQFF.

This clone was seen only a few times. The chain recombines TRBV28 with TRBJ1-2; D is uncertain. Germline-derived CDR1 and CDR2 are MDHEN and SYDVKM. Trimming removed 3 bases from V and 6 bases from J, with 14 bases in between. The CDR3 extends over 14 amino acids. This chain's CDR3 is CASSFWAGRDGYTF. As DNA, the CDR3 is TGTGCCAGCAGTTTTTGGGCGGGGAGAGATGGCTACACCTTC.

As DNA, the CDR3 is TGTGCCAGCAGCTTTGGGGTGAGTGTCTCTTCCTACGAGCAGTACTTC. This translates into CASSFGVSVSSYEQYF. This sequence joins TRBV9 and TRBJ2-7; D gene uncertain. The germline gives CDR1 SGDLS, CDR2 YYNGEE. V was trimmed by 4 bases and J by 1 base, leaving 18 bases between them. The CDR3 has 16 amino acids. The full variable domain, with the rest looked up from reference TRBV9 and TRBJ2-7, is DSGVTQTPKHLITATGQRVTLRCSPRSGDLSVYWYQQSLDQGLQFLIQYYNGEERAKGNILERFSAQQFPDLHSELNLSSLELGDSALYFCASSFGVSVSSYEQYFGPGTRLTVT.

The chain carries TRBV7-9 and TRBJ1-5, with TRBD1 identical over 7 bases. V trimming: 4 bases; J trimming: 5 bases; junction bases outside the gene matches: 2. CDR1 and CDR2 from the germline V gene are SEHNR and FQNEAQ (reference sequence). This CDR3 comprises 13 residues. The CDR3 region is CASSSQGDQPQHF. The CDR3 DNA is TGTGCCAGCAGCTCTCAGGGGGATCAGCCCCAGCATTTT. Full variable domain (outside the CDR3, taken from reference TRBV7-9 and TRBJ1-5): DTGVSQNPRHKITKRGQNVTFRCDPISEHNRLYWYRQTLGQGPEFLTYFQNEAQLEKSRLLSDRFSAERPKGSFSTLEIQRTEQGDSAMYLCASSSQGDQPQHFGDGTRLSIL.

J is TRBJ2-2 and V is TRBV14; possibly TRBD1 for D (6 bases). The CDR3 runs 16 residues. Germline V gives CDR1 SGHDN, CDR2 FVKESK. The germline V and J ends were trimmed by 1 base and 4 bases, with 13 bases remaining between them. CDR3 in amino acids: CASSQVPGESTGELFF. The CDR3 nucleotides read TGTGCCAGCAGCCAAGTTCCAGGGGAGAGCACCGGGGAGCTGTTTTTT.

This clone is medium-sized within its sample. The chain combines TRBV4-1 with TRBJ1-5; D is possibly TRBD1 (5 bases). CDR1 and CDR2 from the germline V gene are MGHRA and YSYEKL. Trimming cost V 0 bases and J 7 bases, with 13 bases left between them. The CDR3 is made up of 15 amino acids. Here the CDR3 reads CASSQEVTGEQPQHF. The CDR3 DNA reads as TGCGCCAGCAGCCAAGAGGTTACGGGGGAACAGCCCCAGCATTTT.

This chain connects TRBV9 to TRBJ2-1, with TRBD2 matching over 9 bases. The CDR3 covers 14 residues. CDR1 is SGDLS and CDR2 is YYNGEE in the germline V gene. Unmatched junction bases numbered 4, after V lost 4 bases and J lost 5 bases. In nucleotides, the CDR3 is TGTGCCAGCAGCCTAGCGGGATTGAACAATGAGCAGTTCTTC. This sequence encodes CASSLAGLNNEQFF.

The chain is built from TRBV4-1 and TRBJ2-2; 8 bases map to TRBD1. The CDR3 covers 16 residues. V gave up 2 bases and J gave up 5 bases; unmatched junction bases: 7. Germline V gene data show CDR1 as MGHRA and CDR2 as YSYEKL. Written as DNA, the CDR3 is TGCGCCAGCAGCCAATCAGGGGGCAGAGAAACCGGGGAGCTGTTTTTT. Translation gives CASSQSGGRETGELFF.

The chain links TRBV20-1 to TRBJ2-1; 7 positions match TRBD1. Trimming removed 4 bases from V and 13 bases from J; junction bases left unmatched: 7. The CDR3 covers 11 residues. In germline, CDR1 is DFQATT, CDR2 SNEGSKA (reference sequence). CDR3 nucleotide sequence: TGCAGTGCTAAGGGGGCCGGTATACAGTTCTTC. Translating gives CSAKGAGIQFF.

The rearrangement uses TRBV7-6 and TRBJ2-7; tentatively, D is TRBD1 (5 bases). This CDR3 region has 15 residues. CDR1 and CDR2 from the germline V gene are SGHVS and FNYEAQ. Trimming stripped 1 base from V and 1 base from J, with 11 bases between. The CDR3, as DNA: TGTGCCAGCAGCTTAGAGGCCCAGGGTTCCTACGAGCAGTACTTC. The encoded protein is CASSLEAQGSYEQYF.

The V gene is TRBV6-5, the J gene TRBJ2-3, with TRBD2 identical over 10 bases. The V and J ends lost 6 bases and 4 bases, in that order; junction bases with no gene match: 7. This CDR3 comprises 15 residues. The germline V gene has CDR1 MNHEY and CDR2 SVGAGI. This chain's CDR3 is CASRPSGGAADTQYF. CDR3 coding DNA: TGTGCCAGCAGACCCAGCGGGGGGGCTGCAGATACGCAGTATTTT.

This chain joins TRBV6-1 and TRBJ1-6; TRBD1 agrees at 8 bases. The CDR3 is 13 residues long. The junction had 3 bases not matched to a gene; V was cut back by 8 bases and J by 6 bases. Germline lookup yields CDR1 MNHNS and CDR2 SASEGT. The CDR3 DNA reads TGTGCCAGCGACAGGGGAGGTAATTCACCCCTCCACTTT. It codes for CASDRGGNSPLHF.

The CDR3 is CASSLGLAGDEEQYF. The CDR3 DNA reads as TGTGCCAGCAGCTTGGGACTAGCGGGAGATGAAGAGCAGTACTTC. The J gene is TRBJ2-7, the V gene TRBV7-9, with 14 bases aligning to TRBD2. Germline V gives CDR1 SEHNR, CDR2 FQNEAQ (reference sequence). This CDR3 has 15 amino acids. V shed 3 bases, J shed 7 bases, and the junction held 5 bases outside the gene matches.

A word on this clone: Germline is not matched at one junction end, which may reflect a read error. This chain connects TRBV7-7 to TRBJ2-2; D not certain. This CDR3 is 12 amino acids long. Germline CDR1 reads SSHAT; CDR2 reads FNYEAQ (reference sequence). CDR3: CASSLGSGELFF. CDR3 coding DNA: TGTGCTAGCAGCTTGGGGTCCGGGGAGCTGTTTTTT.

The chain combines TRBV4-2 with TRBJ1-3; D call uncertain. The ends were cut back, 4 bases at V and 0 bases at J, with 25 bases in the middle. The germline V gene has CDR1 LGHNA and CDR2 YNFKEQ. This CDR3 comprises 20 residues. Here the CDR3 DNA reads TGTGCCAGCAGCCTAGCCCGGCCAGGTCGGGGTGAGGACTCTGGAAACACCATATATTTT. Its protein product is CASSLARPGRGEDSGNTIYF.

The genes are TRBV29-1 and TRBJ1-2; 7 bases map to TRBD1. The CDR3 has 15 residues. With 0 bases clipped from V and 6 bases from J, the junction kept 10 bases outside the gene matches. Germline values: CDR1 SQVTM, CDR2 ANQGSEA. The CDR3 sequence: CSVEEGAGGRHGYTF. The CDR3 DNA reads as TGCAGCGTTGAAGAGGGGGCAGGGGGGCGTCATGGCTACACCTTC.

This chain joins TRBV28 and TRBJ2-7, with 8 bases fitting TRBD1. V lost 6 bases, J lost 0 bases, and 4 bases stayed unmatched. The CDR3 extends over 14 amino acids. Germline V lookup: CDR1 MDHEN, CDR2 SYDVKM. DNA of the CDR3: TGTGCCAGCAGGCGACAGGGGTACTCCTACGAGCAGTACTTC. It codes for CASRRQGYSYEQYF.

The chain couples TRBV9 to TRBJ2-2; D is unclear. Deletions cut 4 bases from V and 5 bases from J, with 12 bases between. The CDR3 has 14 residues. CDR1 SGDLS and CDR2 YYNGEE come from the germline V gene. The CDR3 protein is CASSRLDLTGELFF. In DNA, the CDR3 is TGTGCCAGCAGCCGCCTTGACTTAACCGGGGAGCTGTTTTTT.

The chain employs TRBV5-4 and TRBJ2-5; D is undetermined. The CDR3 is 13 amino acids. The germline CDR1 and CDR2 sequences are SGHNT and YYREEE (reference sequence). The V and J ends lost 5 bases and 4 bases respectively, with 12 bases between them. CDR3 DNA: TGTGCCAGCAGGGGCGGTATGGGAGAGACCCAGTACTTC. Its protein product is CASRGGMGETQYF.

The rearrangement links TRBV7-3 to TRBJ2-7; the D gene is possibly TRBD2 (6 bases). This CDR3 has 13 amino acids. The V and J ends lost 5 bases and 2 bases respectively, with 10 bases between them. Germline V gene lookup returns CDR1 SGHTA and CDR2 FQGTGA. The CDR3 loop is CASSPGGTYEQYF. CDR3 in DNA: TGTGCCAGCAGCCCCGGGGGAACCTACGAGCAGTACTTC.

The CDR3: CASSLRRTLNTGELFF. For the CDR3, the DNA is TGTGCCAGCAGCTTAAGGAGGACATTGAACACCGGGGAGCTGTTTTTT. V gene TRBV11-1 combines with J gene TRBJ2-2; D may match TRBD1 or TRBD2 (5 bases each). CDR1 is SGHAT and CDR2 is FQDESV in the germline V gene (reference sequence). Trimming removed 2 bases from V and 1 base from J, with 11 bases in between. This CDR3 contains 16 residues. Complete variable domain (other parts from reference TRBV11-1 and TRBJ2-2): EAEVAQSPRYKITEKSQAVAFWCDPISGHATLYWYRQILGQGPELLVQFQDESVVDDSQLPKDRFSAERLKGVDSTLKIQPAELGDSAMYLCASSLRRTLNTGELFFGEGSRLTVL.

V gene TRBV29-1 combines with J gene TRBJ1-5; TRBD1 might be the D (6 bases). Trimming shortened V by 5 bases and J by 7 bases, and 15 bases separated the two germline ends. The CDR3 totals 13 residues. Germline CDR1 SQVTM, CDR2 ANQGSEA. The chain's CDR3 is CSVKGGGEQPQHF. The CDR3 coding sequence is TGCAGCGTTAAAGGGGGGGGAGAACAGCCCCAGCATTTT.

This chain connects TRBV28 to TRBJ2-3; 9 bases match TRBD1. V was clipped by 3 bases and J by 5 bases; unmatched bases: 9. There are 16 residues in the CDR3. CDR1 is MDHEN and CDR2 is SYDVKM in the germline V gene. The CDR3 is CASSLTGTGGEDTQYF. CDR3 nucleotides: TGTGCCAGCAGTTTGACAGGTACAGGGGGCGAAGATACGCAGTATTTT.

The rearrangement uses TRBV7-2 and TRBJ2-7; 11 nucleotides match TRBD2. The junction had 7 bases not matched to a gene; V was cut back by 6 bases and J by 3 bases. The germline V gene has CDR1 SGHTA and CDR2 FQGNSA. This CDR3 spans 15 amino acids. This chain's CDR3 is CTSRHGTSGYYEQYF. The DNA of the CDR3 is TGTACCAGCAGGCATGGGACTAGCGGATACTACGAGCAGTACTTC.

In its sample, this clone was seen once. This chain links TRBV7-9 with TRBJ2-1; no clear D. The CDR3 has 15 residues. Germline CDR1 is SEHNR and CDR2 is FQNEAQ (reference sequence). V was trimmed by 1 base and J by 0 bases, leaving 7 bases between them. The CDR3 sequence is CASSLGGVSYNEQFF. The CDR3 nucleotides are TGTGCCAGCAGCTTAGGAGGCGTCTCCTACAATGAGCAGTTCTTC.